Given below is one TCR beta chain in context. Its specificity is unknown. This entry comes from a study of T cell responses to AZD1222 COVID-19 vaccine. The repertoire was sequenced with immunoSEQ multiplex PCR; TCRdb's copy has only in-frame clones and lacks some. The table lists around 170,000 clones, approximately 90% of them singletons. Notes on the study in general: Repertoires were sampled only after the peak T cell response.

The TCR sequence derives from an adult in good health. The source was peripheral blood, collected on day 0 of AZD1222 vaccination.

CDR3 protein: CASSRASAGKYEQFF. CDR3 DNA sequence: TGTGCCAGCAGCCGAGCTTCTGCCGGAAAGTATGAGCAGTTCTTC. The chain couples TRBV14 to TRBJ2-1; D gene uncertain. V was cut by 4 bases and J by 8 bases, with 18 bases left in between. The CDR3 is made up of 15 amino acids. Germline V gene sequence: CDR1 SGHDN, CDR2 FVKESK. Combining the CDR3 with reference TRBV14 and TRBJ2-1 gives the whole variable domain EAGVTQFPSHSVIEKGQTVTLRCDPISGHDNLYWYRRVMGKEIKFLLHFVKESKQDESGMPNNRFLAERTGGTYSTLKVQPAELEDSGVYFCASSRASAGKYEQFFGPGTRLTVL.